The source of this TCR beta chain is a study of cytomegalovirus exposure and HLA in healthy donors. For this clone: Antigen: not known.

Per germline, CDR1 MDHEN and CDR2 SYDVKM. The CDR3 has 16 amino acids. Trimming cost V 2 bases and J 4 bases; bases outside gene matches: 7. Each donor's status was that of a healthy bone marrow donor. Whereas donors were nominally healthy upon sampling, unrecorded immune exposures were probable. The study ran its PCR with 60 Vbeta and 13 Jbeta primers. The authors' processing: The count from a later analysis was about 80 million unique TCR beta chains, some 11 million of them shared. Sequenced by immunoSEQ multiplex PCR; TCRdb stores in-frame clones only, minus some. The V and J calls and clone size were taken over from that table, and D and trimming were inferred from the DNA. Here the sample spans 100,000 to 150,000 clones, around 77% being singletons. Study-wide results and caveats: Reports showed the classifier diagnosing cytomegalovirus status with high specificity and sensitivity.

The sample consisted of PBMCs. The clonotype originates from a male donor in good health and CMV-seropositive. The chain has TRBV28 and TRBJ1-1, with 10 bases lining up with TRBD1. CDR3 nucleotides: TGTGCCAGCAGTTTACCAGGGACAGGGGAAACCACTGAAGCTTTCTTT. Residues: CASSLPGTGETTEAFF.